These 29 T cell receptor beta chains were sequenced from one sample in a study of follicular helper T cells after annual influenza vaccination. Profiled with immunoSEQ multiplex PCR; TCRdb holds only in-frame clones, not every one. The data contain about 10,000 clones, around 90% of them singletons. Time point in this sample: 2015-2016 season, pre-vaccination. The input for sequencing was CXCR5+ CD38- circulating T follicular helper cells from blood, taken on the day of influenza vaccination. The subset here: circulating Tfh, non-naive CD4+CXCR5+PD-1+ (ICOS+CD38+ or ICOS-CD38-). All receptors come from an adult who received the influenza vaccine.

V is TRBV19 and J is TRBJ2-3; 10 bases map to TRBD2. The germline CDR1 and CDR2 sequences are LNHDA and SQIVND (reference sequence). CDR3 length: 16 residues. V gave up 6 bases and J gave up 2 bases; unmatched junction bases: 8. The CDR3 loop is CASRRSGGEITDTQYF. The DNA for the CDR3 is TGTGCCAGTAGGAGAAGCGGGGGGGAAATCACAGATACGCAGTATTTT.

The chain employs TRBV5-6 and TRBJ1-2; D may be TRBD1 (6 bases). The CDR3 loop spans 16 amino acids. V gave up 4 bases and J gave up 5 bases, with 21 bases separating them. Germline-derived CDR1 and CDR2 are SGHDT and YYEEEE. CDR3 in amino acids: CASSPDTGSEFYGYTF. The CDR3, as DNA: TGTGCCAGCAGCCCAGACACAGGGAGCGAATTTTATGGCTACACCTTC. The complete variable domain, with remaining parts taken from reference TRBV5-6 and TRBJ1-2, reads DAGVTQSPTHLIKTRGQQVTLRCSPKSGHDTVSWYQQALGQGPQFIFQYYEEEERQRGNFPDRFSGHQFPNYSSELNVNALLLGDSALYLCASSPDTGSEFYGYTFGSGTRLTVV.

In its sample, this clone was seen a few times. The V and J genes are TRBV14 and TRBJ1-1, with a weak D call TRBD1 (6 bases). Between the trimmed V and J ends, which lost 1 base and 7 bases, there was a span of 13 bases. The CDR3 is 14 residues long. From germline, CDR1 is SGHDN and CDR2 FVKESK. The CDR3 here is CASSQALQGVEAFF. Written as DNA, the CDR3 is TGTGCCAGCAGCCAAGCCTTACAGGGCGTTGAAGCTTTCTTT. The entire variable domain, with the rest obtained from reference TRBV14 and TRBJ1-1, is as follows: EAGVTQFPSHSVIEKGQTVTLRCDPISGHDNLYWYRRVMGKEIKFLLHFVKESKQDESGMPNNRFLAERTGGTYSTLKVQPAELEDSGVYFCASSQALQGVEAFFGQGTRLTVV.

J is TRBJ2-2 and V is TRBV12-5; 10 nucleotides line up with TRBD1. With V trimmed by 7 bases and J by 3 bases, 8 bases remained unmatched. In germline, CDR1 is LGHNT, CDR2 FRNRAP. CDR3 size: 16 residues. The DNA for the CDR3 is TGTGCTAGTGCCACCGGGACAGGGGTATACACCGGGGAGCTGTTTTTT. Residues: CASATGTGVYTGELFF.

The chain joins TRBV7-9 to TRBJ2-7; possible D gene TRBD2, 7 bases. CDR1 is SEHNR and CDR2 is FQNEAQ in the germline V gene (reference sequence). This CDR3 has 14 amino acids. V lost 7 bases, J lost 2 bases, and 15 bases lay in between. Written as DNA, the CDR3 is TGTGCCAGCATCCGAGGGGGGGGAACCTACGAGCAGTACTTC. Protein product: CASIRGGGTYEQYF. The whole variable domain, remainder taken from reference TRBV7-9 and TRBJ2-7, is DTGVSQNPRHKITKRGQNVTFRCDPISEHNRLYWYRQTLGQGPEFLTYFQNEAQLEKSRLLSDRFSAERPKGSFSTLEIQRTEQGDSAMYLCASIRGGGTYEQYFGPGTRLTVT.

In nucleotides, the CDR3 is TGTGCCAGCAGTTTGGGTTTAGGCAATCAGCCCCAGCATTTT. Protein product: CASSLGLGNQPQHF. The J gene is TRBJ1-5, the V gene TRBV27; D unclear. Between the trimmed V and J ends, which lost 3 bases and 2 bases, there was a span of 8 bases. Germline assignment: CDR1 MNHEY and CDR2 SMNVEV (reference sequence). The CDR3 length is 14 residues.

This clone was observed a few times. The chain employs TRBV6-6 and TRBJ2-7; D is perhaps TRBD1 or TRBD2 (5 bases each). The germline V gene has CDR1 MNHNY and CDR2 SVGAGI (reference sequence). Trimming removed 0 bases from V and 9 bases from J, with 12 bases in between. This CDR3 contains 13 residues. This CDR3 reads CASSYSRGERQYF. The CDR3, as DNA: TGTGCCAGCAGTTACTCGAGAGGGGAAAGGCAGTACTTC.

This chain uses TRBV7-2 with TRBJ2-3; D call uncertain. Germline CDR1 and CDR2: SGHTA and FQGNSA. This CDR3 contains 14 residues. Trimming shortened V by 5 bases and J by 4 bases, and 13 bases separated the two germline ends. CDR3 DNA sequence: TGTGCCAGCAGCGCACGACTCGGAGCAGATACGCAGTATTTT. It codes for CASSARLGADTQYF.

The gene calls are TRBV2 and TRBJ2-1; D is ambiguous. From germline, CDR1 is SNHLY and CDR2 FYNNEI. Trimming left V 7 bases short and J 0 bases short, with 10 bases between. This CDR3 is built from 14 residues. In nucleotides, the CDR3 is TGTGCCAGCAAGCCAGCGAGCTCCTACAATGAGCAGTTCTTC. The encoded protein is CASKPASSYNEQFF.

The chain links TRBV9 to TRBJ2-3; no definite D call. The germline gives CDR1 SGDLS, CDR2 YYNGEE. The CDR3 loop spans 15 amino acids. Between the trimmed V and J ends, which lost 0 bases and 1 base, there was a span of 9 bases. The CDR3 DNA reads as TGTGCCAGCAGCGTAGGGGTAGGCCGCACAGATACGCAGTATTTT. This encodes CASSVGVGRTDTQYF.

This sequence joins TRBV28 and TRBJ1-2, with TRBD1 matching 8 bases. Germline assignment: CDR1 MDHEN and CDR2 SYDVKM. Trimming removed 4 bases from V and 2 bases from J; junction bases left unmatched: 6. The CDR3 totals 15 residues. The CDR3 loop reads CASSSEGQVNYGYTF. CDR3 coding DNA: TGTGCCAGCAGTTCCGAGGGACAGGTGAACTATGGCTACACCTTC.

V usage is TRBV4-1 and J usage is TRBJ1-3; D remains ambiguous. Germline V gene lookup returns CDR1 MGHRA and CDR2 YSYEKL. Trimming removed 1 base from V and 4 bases from J, with 11 bases in between. There are 15 residues in the CDR3. The CDR3 coding sequence is TGCGCCAGCAGCCAAGGTCCGGTAACGGGAAACACCATATATTTT. Translation: CASSQGPVTGNTIYF.

Written as DNA, the CDR3 is TGCGCCAGCAGCTCGACTCGGGGGCCCACAGATACGCAGTATTTT. Amino acid sequence: CASSSTRGPTDTQYF. The chain combines TRBV5-1 with TRBJ2-3; D possibly uses TRBD1 or TRBD2 (6 bases each). Trimming removed 3 bases from V and 2 bases from J, with 13 bases in between. Per germline, CDR1 SGHRS and CDR2 YFSETQ. This CDR3 region has 15 residues.

The chain joins TRBV5-1 to TRBJ1-2, with D perhaps matching TRBD1 (6 bases). The ends were cut back, 3 bases at V and 5 bases at J, with 14 bases in the middle. The CDR3 length is 14 residues. From germline, CDR1 is SGHRS and CDR2 YFSETQ. CDR3 DNA sequence: TGCGCCAGCAGCTCAGGGGAGGCAGTATATGGCTACACCTTC. Its protein product is CASSSGEAVYGYTF.

The chain carries TRBV9 and TRBJ1-3; D call uncertain. V dropped 0 bases and J dropped 0 bases, with 7 bases sitting between them. Per germline, CDR1 SGDLS and CDR2 YYNGEE. The CDR3 runs 15 residues. CDR3: CASSVESDSGNTIYF. The DNA for the CDR3 is TGTGCCAGCAGCGTAGAGTCAGACTCTGGAAACACCATATATTTT.

This clone was seen a handful of times. The chain employs TRBV29-1 and TRBJ1-2, with 7 bases lining up with TRBD1. The V segment lost 3 bases and the J segment 5 bases; nucleotides outside the gene matches: 9. Germline V gene data show CDR1 as SQVTM and CDR2 as ANQGSEA. The CDR3 is 14 amino acids. The CDR3 DNA sequence: TGCAGCGTTGACTCTGAGGAGGGGGCTTATGGCTACACCTTC. It translates to CSVDSEEGAYGYTF.

The chain links TRBV7-2 to TRBJ1-1; no clear D. In germline, CDR1 is SGHTA, CDR2 FQGNSA. V was clipped by 4 bases and J by 10 bases, with 10 bases between them. CDR3 size: 11 residues. The CDR3 sequence: CASSWDRGAFF. CDR3 in DNA: TGTGCCAGCAGCTGGGATCGAGGAGCTTTCTTT. Full variable domain (rest looked up from reference TRBV7-2 and TRBJ1-1): GAGVSQSPSNKVTEKGKDVELRCDPISGHTALYWYRQSLGQGLEFLIYFQGNSAPDKSGLPSDRFSAERTGGSVSTLTIQRTQQEDSAVYLCASSWDRGAFFGQGTRLTVV.

The chain couples TRBV6-1 to TRBJ1-1; D perhaps matches TRBD1 (6 bases). The V gene's germline CDR1 is MNHNS and CDR2 SASEGT. V lost 4 bases, J lost 5 bases, and 14 bases lay in between. The CDR3 is 14 residues long. CDR3 in DNA: TGTGCCAGCAGTGTCGAAAGGGGGGGGACTGAAGCTTTCTTT. Its translation is CASSVERGGTEAFF.

The chain has TRBV30 and TRBJ2-3; tentatively, D is TRBD2 (7 bases). The V gene's germline CDR1 is GTSNPN and CDR2 SVGIG (reference sequence). The germline V and J ends were trimmed by 1 base and 4 bases, with 15 bases remaining between them. This CDR3 is built from 15 residues. CDR3 DNA sequence: TGTGCCTGGAGTGGGAGGGGGGGGGCAGCAGATACGCAGTATTTT. This translates into CAWSGRGGAADTQYF. Filled out from reference TRBV30 and TRBJ2-3, the complete variable domain reads SQTIHQWPATLVQPVGSPLSLECTVEGTSNPNLYWYRQAAGRGLQLLFYSVGIGQISSEVPQNLSASRPQDRQFILSSKKLLLSDSGFYLCAWSGRGGAADTQYFGPGTRLTVL.

This chain joins TRBV15 and TRBJ2-2, with TRBD1 matching over 9 bases. J was trimmed by 4 bases and V by 1 base; bases with no gene match: 4. Germline V lookup: CDR1 LNHNV, CDR2 YYDKDF (reference sequence). The length of the CDR3 is 16 residues. The CDR3 region has the DNA TGTGCCACCAGCAGAGGGTTGGGACAGGGCACCGGGGAGCTGTTTTTT. Its protein product is CATSRGLGQGTGELFF.

This clone was recorded only once. V gene TRBV4-3 combines with J gene TRBJ1-1; D remains unclear. Germline lookup yields CDR1 LGHNA and CDR2 YSLEER. Between the trimmed V and J ends, which lost 0 bases and 0 bases, there was a span of 11 bases. The CDR3 has 16 residues. This CDR3 is CASSQDPGSLNTEAFF. Here the CDR3 DNA reads TGCGCCAGCAGCCAAGATCCTGGGTCCCTGAACACTGAAGCTTTCTTT.

The chain combines TRBV19 with TRBJ1-5; the D gene is possibly TRBD1 (6 bases). Germline CDR1 and CDR2: LNHDA and SQIVND (reference sequence). This CDR3 spans 15 amino acids. Trimming removed 8 bases at V and 2 bases at J, with 16 bases between. Here the CDR3 reads CASDYQGIGNQPQHF. CDR3 in DNA: TGTGCCAGTGACTACCAGGGGATTGGCAATCAGCCCCAGCATTTT. The entire variable domain, with the rest obtained from reference TRBV19 and TRBJ1-5, is as follows: DGGITQSPKYLFRKEGQNVTLSCEQNLNHDAMYWYRQDPGQGLRLIYYSQIVNDFQKGDIAEGYSVSREKKESFPLTVTSAQKNPTAFYLCASDYQGIGNQPQHFGDGTRLSIL.

This chain uses TRBV7-3 with TRBJ1-6; D is undetermined. The ends were cut back, 5 bases at V and 10 bases at J, with 9 bases in the middle. Looked up from germline, CDR1 is SGHTA and CDR2 is FQGTGA. CDR3 size: 12 residues. The CDR3 sequence: CASSPLKSPLHF. DNA of the CDR3: TGTGCCAGCAGCCCTTTAAAGTCACCCCTCCACTTT.

This rearrangement joins TRBV2 to TRBJ1-4; D remains unclear. This CDR3 spans 16 amino acids. Germline V gene data show CDR1 as SNHLY and CDR2 as FYNNEI. Trimming removed 2 bases from V and 4 bases from J, with 14 bases in between. CDR3 nucleotides: TGTGCCAGCAGTGAACTAGGGAGCGGGCTTAATGAAAAACTGTTTTTT. This codes for CASSELGSGLNEKLFF.

This clone was seen more than once but under ten times. V gene TRBV19 combines with J gene TRBJ1-6, with TRBD1 matching 7 bases. The trim removed 5 bases at V and 6 bases at J, leaving 4 bases unmatched. This CDR3 is 14 amino acids long. CDR1 is LNHDA, CDR2 SQIVND, per germline (reference sequence). In DNA form, the CDR3 reads TGTGCCAGTAGTCTCACAGGGGTTAATTCACCCCTCCACTTT. Amino acid sequence: CASSLTGVNSPLHF.

This chain connects TRBV5-8 to TRBJ2-3, with D possibly TRBD1 on 6 matching bases. Trimming stripped 3 bases from V and 3 bases from J, with 11 bases between. Germline CDR1 and CDR2: SGHTS and YDEGEE. CDR3 length: 14 residues. CDR3 region: CASSSWTETDTQYF. The DNA of the CDR3 is TGTGCCAGCAGCTCCTGGACAGAGACAGATACGCAGTATTTT.

The V and J genes are TRBV7-2 and TRBJ2-1, with D perhaps being TRBD1 or TRBD2 (5 bases each). Germline assignment: CDR1 SGHTA and CDR2 FQGNSA. Trimming pared 3 bases from V and 7 bases from J, leaving 7 bases between. The CDR3 loop spans 12 amino acids. CDR3 sequence reads: CASSFWGNEQFF. The DNA for the CDR3 is TGTGCCAGCAGCTTTTGGGGGAATGAGCAGTTCTTC.

The chain has TRBV7-2 and TRBJ2-1; D perhaps matches TRBD1 (6 bases). Trimming shortened V by 5 bases and J by 11 bases, and 10 bases separated the two germline ends. The CDR3 is 11 amino acids. Germline lookup yields CDR1 SGHTA and CDR2 FQGNSA. DNA for the CDR3: TGTGCCAGCAGCCTACAGGGAAAGCAGTTCTTC. This gives the protein CASSLQGKQFF.

This clone appeared a single time. The chain carries TRBV6-6 and TRBJ2-7; D is unresolved. Germline values: CDR1 MNHNY, CDR2 SVGAGI (reference sequence). This CDR3 is 14 amino acids long. Trimming removed 6 bases from V and 1 base from J, with 13 bases in between. The chain's CDR3 is CASRPRLGSYEQYF. The CDR3 DNA reads as TGTGCCAGCAGACCCCGACTCGGGTCCTACGAGCAGTACTTC.